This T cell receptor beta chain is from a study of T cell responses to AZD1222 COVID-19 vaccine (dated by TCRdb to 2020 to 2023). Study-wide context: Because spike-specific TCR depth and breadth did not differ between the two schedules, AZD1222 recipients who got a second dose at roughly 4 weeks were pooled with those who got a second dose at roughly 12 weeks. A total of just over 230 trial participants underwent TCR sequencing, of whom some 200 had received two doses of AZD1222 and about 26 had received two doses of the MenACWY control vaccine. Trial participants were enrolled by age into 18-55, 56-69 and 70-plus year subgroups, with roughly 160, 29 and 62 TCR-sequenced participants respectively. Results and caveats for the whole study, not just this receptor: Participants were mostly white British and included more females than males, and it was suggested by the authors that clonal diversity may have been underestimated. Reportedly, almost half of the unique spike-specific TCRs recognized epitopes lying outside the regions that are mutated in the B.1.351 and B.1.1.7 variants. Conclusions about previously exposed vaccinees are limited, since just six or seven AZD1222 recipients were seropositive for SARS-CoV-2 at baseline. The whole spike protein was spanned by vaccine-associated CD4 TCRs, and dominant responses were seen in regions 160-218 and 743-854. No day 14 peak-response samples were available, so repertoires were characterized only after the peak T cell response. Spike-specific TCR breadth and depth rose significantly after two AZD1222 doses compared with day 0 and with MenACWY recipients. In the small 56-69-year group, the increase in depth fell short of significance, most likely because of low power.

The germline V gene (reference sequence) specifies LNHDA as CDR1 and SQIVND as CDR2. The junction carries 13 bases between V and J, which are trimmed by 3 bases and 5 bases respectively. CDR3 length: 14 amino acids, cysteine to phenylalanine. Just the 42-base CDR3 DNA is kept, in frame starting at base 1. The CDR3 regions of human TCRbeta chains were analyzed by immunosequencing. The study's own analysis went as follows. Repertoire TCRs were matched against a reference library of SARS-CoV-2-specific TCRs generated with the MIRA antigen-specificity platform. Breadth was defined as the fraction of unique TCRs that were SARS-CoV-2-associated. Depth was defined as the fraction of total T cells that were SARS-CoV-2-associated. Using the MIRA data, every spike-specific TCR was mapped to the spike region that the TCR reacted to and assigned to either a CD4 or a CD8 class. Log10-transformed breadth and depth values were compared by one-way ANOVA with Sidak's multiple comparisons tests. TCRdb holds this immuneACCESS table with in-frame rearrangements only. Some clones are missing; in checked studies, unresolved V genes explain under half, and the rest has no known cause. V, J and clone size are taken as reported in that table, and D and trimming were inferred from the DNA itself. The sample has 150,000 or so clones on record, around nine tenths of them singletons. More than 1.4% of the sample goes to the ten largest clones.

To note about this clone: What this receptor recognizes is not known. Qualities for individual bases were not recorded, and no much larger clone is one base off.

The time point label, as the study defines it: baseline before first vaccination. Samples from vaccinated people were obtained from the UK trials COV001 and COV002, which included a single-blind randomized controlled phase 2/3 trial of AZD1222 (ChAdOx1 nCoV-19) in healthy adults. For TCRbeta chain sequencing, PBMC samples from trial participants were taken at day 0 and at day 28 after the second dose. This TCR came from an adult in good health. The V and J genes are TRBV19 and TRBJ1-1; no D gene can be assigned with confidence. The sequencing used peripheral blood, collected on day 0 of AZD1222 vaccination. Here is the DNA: TGTGCCAGTAGTATCAGCCAGGTTGGGACTGAAGCTTTCTTT. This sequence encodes CASSISQVGTEAFF.